This T cell receptor (beta chain) originates from a study of T cells after yellow fever vaccination. Via MiXCR, TCRdb re-called the 5' RACE reads, giving one row per CDR3 protein. The table lists more than 300,000 distinct CDR3 sequences, roughly 10% of them singletons. This clonotype was counted between two and nine times. Its antigen is not known. Broader study findings: Peak timing came faster in the weaker secondary response, day 5 versus 15. Shared CD4/CD8 clonotypes were a small share, likely from convergent recombination. After the booster, about 95% of CD4 and 88% of CD8 primary-response clones were re-detected.

Germline CDR1 and CDR2: SGHVS and FQNEAQ. This CDR3 is built from 20 residues. V dropped 0 bases and J dropped 4; count of bases not matched to a gene: 12. The sequences come from CD4+ T cells sorted from PBMCs, collected 45 days after the yellow fever booster vaccination. This chain links TRBV7-8 with TRBJ2-3; 14 nucleotides agree with TRBD2. This receptor was identified in a man between 18 and 29 years old who received the YFV17D yellow fever vaccine. The CDR3 sequence is CASSLALGTSGGPLADTQYF. CDR3 DNA sequence: TGTGCCAGCAGCTTAGCGCTAGGGACTAGCGGGGGCCCATTAGCAGATACGCAGTATTTT.